Listed below are T cell receptor beta chains from one sample, sequenced in a study of T cells after yellow fever vaccination. TCRdb redid the calling of the 5' RACE reads with MiXCR, one entry per CDR3 protein. Of roughly 120,000 distinct CDR3 sequences listed, about 7.2% are singletons. The starting material was CD4+ T cells sorted from PBMCs, obtained roughly 45 days after the first yellow fever vaccination. These TCRs come from a man in his late teens or twenties who received the YFV17D yellow fever vaccine. The CDR3 runs from the conserved cysteine through the conserved F or W. The D gene is left open where the match is weak. The size of a clone is reported for some rows only, either as once, few or many, or as a class for expanded clones.

cdr3_aa: CAWREPQETQYF
cdr3_nt: TGTGCCTGGCGGGAGCCCCAAGAGACCCAGTACTTC
clone_size: many
v_call: TRBV30
j_call: TRBJ2-5
d_call: -

cdr3_aa: CASSYLGGSYNEQFF
cdr3_nt: TGTGCCAGCAGTTACCTAGGGGGTTCCTACAATGAGCAGTTCTTC
clone_size: -
v_call: TRBV27
j_call: TRBJ2-1
d_call: -

cdr3_aa: CASSLQGSGNTIYF
cdr3_nt: TGCGCCAGCAGTTTACAGGGCTCTGGAAACACCATATATTTT
clone_size: many
v_call: TRBV5-1
j_call: TRBJ1-3
d_call: -

cdr3_aa: CASSKVAGETQYF
cdr3_nt: TGTGCCAGCTCCAAGGTGGCGGGGGAGACCCAGTACTTC
clone_size: few
v_call: TRBV7-9
j_call: TRBJ2-5
d_call: -

cdr3_aa: CASSLQATEAFF
cdr3_nt: TGTGCCAGCAGCTTACAGGCCACTGAAGCTTTCTTT
clone_size: many
v_call: TRBV7-9
j_call: TRBJ1-1
d_call: -

cdr3_aa: CASSTGQLYGYTF
cdr3_nt: TGCGCCAGCAGCACCGGACAGTTATATGGCTACACCTTC
clone_size: many
v_call: TRBV4-3
j_call: TRBJ1-2
d_call: -

cdr3_aa: CASSQPVRGASYGYTF
cdr3_nt: TGCGCCAGCAGCCAGCCGGTCAGGGGGGCAAGCTATGGCTACACCTTC
clone_size: few
v_call: TRBV4-1
j_call: TRBJ1-2
d_call: TRBD1

cdr3_aa: CASSLSYPGGSSGYTF
cdr3_nt: TGTGCCAGCAGCTTATCCTACCCAGGGGGCAGTTCAGGCTACACCTTC
clone_size: many
v_call: TRBV7-9
j_call: TRBJ1-2
d_call: TRBD1

cdr3_aa: CASSQDPGNRGGGYTF
cdr3_nt: TGTGCCAGCAGCCAAGATCCTGGGAACAGGGGAGGTGGCTACACCTTC
clone_size: many
v_call: TRBV3-1
j_call: TRBJ1-2
d_call: TRBD1

cdr3_aa: CAISESVVRGGYTF
cdr3_nt: TGTGCCATCAGTGAGTCTGTAGTCCGAGGCGGCTACACCTTC
clone_size: -
v_call: TRBV10-3
j_call: TRBJ1-2
d_call: -

cdr3_aa: CASKKDGPTDTQYF
cdr3_nt: TGTGCCAGCAAAAAGGACGGCCCCACAGATACGCAGTATTTT
clone_size: many
v_call: TRBV7-9
j_call: TRBJ2-3
d_call: -

cdr3_aa: CASSLATGTGPGGYTF
cdr3_nt: TGCGCCAGCAGCTTGGCCACCGGGACAGGCCCCGGGGGCTACACCTTC
clone_size: many
v_call: TRBV5-1
j_call: TRBJ1-2
d_call: TRBD1

cdr3_aa: CASSLEIQGTGELFF
cdr3_nt: TGTGCCAGCAGCCTAGAGATACAGGGGACCGGGGAGCTGTTTTTT
clone_size: many
v_call: TRBV4-2
j_call: TRBJ2-2
d_call: TRBD1

cdr3_aa: CASSRDSGPDTQYF
cdr3_nt: TGTGCCAGCAGCCGGGATTCGGGCCCTGATACGCAGTATTTT
clone_size: many
v_call: TRBV7-3
j_call: TRBJ2-3
d_call: -

cdr3_aa: CASSLRGVGVIAEAFF
cdr3_nt: TGTGCCAGCAGCTTAAGGGGTGTGGGCGTAATAGCTGAAGCTTTCTTT
clone_size: many
v_call: TRBV7-3
j_call: TRBJ1-1
d_call: -

cdr3_aa: CASRRTVGQPQHF
cdr3_nt: TGTGCCAGTAGGAGGACAGTCGGTCAGCCCCAGCATTTT
clone_size: few
v_call: TRBV19
j_call: TRBJ1-5
d_call: -

cdr3_aa: CASRAPGMNTEAFF
cdr3_nt: TGCGCCAGCAGGGCACCCGGAATGAACACTGAAGCTTTCTTT
clone_size: many
v_call: TRBV4-1
j_call: TRBJ1-1
d_call: -

cdr3_aa: CSAGDKGREKLFF
cdr3_nt: TGCAGTGCTGGTGACAAGGGGAGAGAAAAACTGTTTTTT
clone_size: many
v_call: TRBV20-1
j_call: TRBJ1-4
d_call: -

cdr3_aa: CATRGSGDEQFF
cdr3_nt: TGTGCCACCCGGGGGTCGGGGGATGAGCAGTTCTTC
clone_size: many
v_call: TRBV24-1
j_call: TRBJ2-1
d_call: -

cdr3_aa: CASSPTADGYTF
cdr3_nt: TGCGCCAGCAGCCCGACAGCAGATGGCTACACCTTC
clone_size: -
v_call: TRBV5-1
j_call: TRBJ1-2
d_call: -

cdr3_aa: CSASRRVQETQYF
cdr3_nt: TGCAGTGCTAGTCGCAGGGTCCAAGAGACCCAGTACTTC
clone_size: many
v_call: TRBV20-1
j_call: TRBJ2-5
d_call: -

cdr3_aa: CATPIAGTLGVGAFF
cdr3_nt: TGTGCCACCCCCATAGCCGGGACCTTGGGAGTTGGGGCTTTCTTT
clone_size: many
v_call: TRBV6-1
j_call: TRBJ1-1
d_call: -

cdr3_aa: CASSQGTISVTDTQYF
cdr3_nt: TGCGCCAGCAGCCAAGGGACAATATCCGTCACAGATACGCAGTATTTT
clone_size: many
v_call: TRBV5-1
j_call: TRBJ2-3
d_call: -

cdr3_aa: CASSFEGYLSGGYTF
cdr3_nt: TGCGCCAGCAGCTTTGAGGGTTACCTATCCGGTGGCTACACCTTC
clone_size: -
v_call: TRBV5-1
j_call: TRBJ1-2
d_call: -

cdr3_aa: CASSLQGSSYEQYF
cdr3_nt: TGTGCCAGCAGCCTACAGGGGAGCTCCTACGAGCAGTACTTC
clone_size: many
v_call: TRBV7-9
j_call: TRBJ2-7
d_call: TRBD1

cdr3_aa: CASSDSGTGRTEAFF
cdr3_nt: TGTGCCAGCAGTGACTCCGGGACAGGGAGAACTGAAGCTTTCTTT
clone_size: few
v_call: TRBV6-5
j_call: TRBJ1-1
d_call: TRBD1

cdr3_aa: CASSYSRRPNTEAFF
cdr3_nt: TGTGCCAGCAGTTACTCGAGGCGGCCGAACACTGAAGCTTTCTTT
clone_size: many
v_call: TRBV6-5
j_call: TRBJ1-1
d_call: -

cdr3_aa: CASSFVRGQTEAFF
cdr3_nt: TGTGCCAGCAGTTTTGTCAGGGGGCAAACTGAAGCTTTCTTT
clone_size: -
v_call: TRBV12-3/TRBV12-4
j_call: TRBJ1-1
d_call: TRBD1

cdr3_aa: CASAAAYEQYF
cdr3_nt: TGTGCCAGCGCGGCGGCCTACGAGCAGTACTTC
clone_size: many
v_call: TRBV7-9
j_call: TRBJ2-7
d_call: -

cdr3_aa: CASSLFSPFSGNTIYF
cdr3_nt: TGCGCCAGCAGCTTGTTCAGCCCGTTCTCTGGAAACACCATATATTTT
clone_size: few
v_call: TRBV5-1
j_call: TRBJ1-3
d_call: -

cdr3_aa: CASSQDRGAEAFF
cdr3_nt: TGCGCCAGCAGCCAAGACCGGGGGGCTGAAGCTTTCTTT
clone_size: many
v_call: TRBV4-3
j_call: TRBJ1-1
d_call: -

cdr3_aa: CATSDTGHGTDTQYF
cdr3_nt: TGTGCCACCAGTGACACAGGACATGGGACAGATACGCAGTATTTT
clone_size: many
v_call: TRBV24-1
j_call: TRBJ2-3
d_call: -

cdr3_aa: CASSNPGQGARADTQYF
cdr3_nt: TGCGCCAGCAGCAATCCGGGACAGGGGGCGCGCGCAGATACGCAGTATTTT
clone_size: many
v_call: TRBV10-2
j_call: TRBJ2-3
d_call: TRBD1

cdr3_aa: CAISDGVRETQYF
cdr3_nt: TGTGCCATCAGTGACGGGGTTCGGGAGACCCAGTACTTC
clone_size: -
v_call: TRBV10-3
j_call: TRBJ2-5
d_call: -

cdr3_aa: CAWSVLGETQYF
cdr3_nt: TGTGCCTGGAGTGTACTCGGGGAGACCCAGTACTTC
clone_size: many
v_call: TRBV30
j_call: TRBJ2-5
d_call: -

cdr3_aa: CSVEAGPYTGELFF
cdr3_nt: TGCAGCGTTGAAGCGGGGCCATACACCGGGGAGCTGTTTTTT
clone_size: -
v_call: TRBV29-1
j_call: TRBJ2-2
d_call: -